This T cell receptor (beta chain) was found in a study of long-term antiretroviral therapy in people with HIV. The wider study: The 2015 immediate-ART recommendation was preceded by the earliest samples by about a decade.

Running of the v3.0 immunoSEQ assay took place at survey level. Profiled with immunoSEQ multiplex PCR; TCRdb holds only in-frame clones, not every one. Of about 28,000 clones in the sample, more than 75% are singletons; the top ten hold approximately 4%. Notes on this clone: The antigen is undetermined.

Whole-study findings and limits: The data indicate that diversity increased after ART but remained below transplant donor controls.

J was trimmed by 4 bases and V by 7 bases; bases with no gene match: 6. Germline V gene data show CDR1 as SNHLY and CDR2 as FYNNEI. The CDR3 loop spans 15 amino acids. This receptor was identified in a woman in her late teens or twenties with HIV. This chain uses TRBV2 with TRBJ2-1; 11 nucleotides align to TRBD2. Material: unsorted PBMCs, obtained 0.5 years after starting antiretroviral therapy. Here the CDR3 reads CASKPSGRTYNEQFF. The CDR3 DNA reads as TGTGCCAGCAAGCCTAGCGGGAGGACATACAATGAGCAGTTCTTC.